This T cell receptor (beta chain) is from a study of blood T cell repertoires in COVID-19. Study-level background: Material from acute and convalescent COVID-19 was sourced from the United States, Italy and Spain. Sources were T cells, B-cell-depleted T cells, or PBMCs; the material itself was cDNA or gDNA.

The V segment lost 6 bases and the J segment 7 bases; nucleotides outside the gene matches: 12. This CDR3 spans 14 amino acids. Germline CDR1 reads LNHDA; CDR2 reads SQIVND (reference sequence). Measured with immunoSEQ multiplex PCR; TCRdb has only the in-frame clones, and not every one. The table shows roughly 84,000 clones, with about 80% occurring only once. The chain uses TRBV19 and TRBJ2-7; 7 nucleotides line up with TRBD1. The TCR originated in a middle-aged woman with active or convalescent COVID-19. The sequenced sample consisted of peripheral blood. The CDR3 bases are TGTGCCAGTAGACGCGCAGGGGGTTCGCGGGAGCAGTACTTC. This encodes CASRRAGGSREQYF. Full variable domain (remainder filled in from reference TRBV19 and TRBJ2-7): DGGITQSPKYLFRKEGQNVTLSCEQNLNHDAMYWYRQDPGQGLRLIYYSQIVNDFQKGDIAEGYSVSREKKESFPLTVTSAQKNPTAFYLCASRRAGGSREQYFGPGTRLTVT.